These 20 T cell receptor beta chains came from one sample sequenced in a study of graft-versus-host responses after intestinal transplantation. Measured with immunoSEQ multiplex PCR; TCRdb has only the in-frame clones, and not every one. The sample has just over 20,000 clones, roughly 87% seen once. The source material was PBMCs, sampled roughly ten weeks after intestinal transplantation. The receptors shown here come from a human patient who received an intestinal transplant, so some T cells may come from the graft donor.

V gene TRBV2 combines with J gene TRBJ2-7, with 13 bases lining up with TRBD2. The J segment lost 5 bases and the V segment lost 0 bases, leaving 10 bases of the junction unmatched. The CDR3 contains 18 residues. Germline CDR1 is SNHLY and CDR2 is FYNNEI. DNA for the CDR3: TGTGCCAGCAGTGAAGCGGCCCCACTAGCGGGGGGGCTGGACGAGCAGTACTTC. It specifies CASSEAAPLAGGLDEQYF. Together with reference TRBV2 and TRBJ2-7, the CDR3 gives the full variable domain: EPEVTQTPSHQVTQMGQEVILRCVPISNHLYFYWYRQILGQKVEFLVSFYNNEISEKSEIFDDQFSVERPDGSNFTLKIRSTKLEDSAMYFCASSEAAPLAGGLDEQYFGPGTRLTVT.

The V gene is TRBV25-1, the J gene TRBJ2-3; D is perhaps TRBD1 (5 bases). V was shortened by 4 bases and J by 2 bases, with 10 bases between the two germline ends. From germline, CDR1 is MGHDK and CDR2 SYGVNS. The CDR3 is made up of 14 amino acids. The CDR3 region is CASSARVSTDTQYF. In nucleotides, the CDR3 is TGTGCCAGCAGTGCCAGGGTCTCCACAGATACGCAGTATTTT.

This rearrangement joins TRBV19 to TRBJ1-5; D may be TRBD1 (5 bases). Germline CDR1 and CDR2: LNHDA and SQIVND (reference sequence). V shed 3 bases and J shed 7 bases, with 19 bases lying between them. CDR3 size: 16 residues. CDR3: CASSIYLGDVVQPQHF. In DNA form, the CDR3 reads TGTGCCAGTAGTATTTATTTAGGGGACGTAGTCCAGCCCCAGCATTTT.

The chain joins TRBV9 to TRBJ1-4; 10 bases fit TRBD1. With V trimmed by 4 bases and J by 7 bases, 10 bases remained unmatched. This CDR3 is 16 amino acids long. Germline-derived CDR1 and CDR2 are SGDLS and YYNGEE. The CDR3 is CASSPRPGTGVEKLFF. In DNA, the CDR3 is TGTGCCAGCAGCCCACGCCCCGGGACAGGGGTTGAAAAACTGTTTTTT.

The V gene is TRBV18, the J gene TRBJ1-3; D ambiguous. CDR3 size: 12 residues. V lost 5 bases, J lost 7 bases, and 9 bases lay in between. CDR1 and CDR2 (germline): KGHSH, LQKENI. CDR3 region: CASSTGLNTIYF. The DNA for the CDR3 is TGTGCCAGCTCAACCGGATTGAACACCATATATTTT.

The chain joins TRBV27 to TRBJ1-4, with D maybe TRBD1 (6 bases). This CDR3 has 14 amino acids. Trimming stripped 8 bases from V and 6 bases from J, with 16 bases between. From germline, CDR1 is MNHEY and CDR2 SMNVEV (reference sequence). CDR3 loop: CASRVARGDEKLFF. CDR3 nucleotides: TGTGCCAGCCGGGTGGCCAGGGGTGATGAAAAACTGTTTTTT.

The CDR3 sequence: CASSRGPGDRSTYEQYF. The CDR3 DNA is TGTGCCAGCAGCCGGGGCCCCGGTGACAGGTCAACCTACGAGCAGTACTTC. This chain links TRBV7-8 with TRBJ2-7, with D possibly TRBD1 on 6 matching bases. Trimming pared 5 bases from V and 2 bases from J, leaving 22 bases between. In germline, CDR1 is SGHVS, CDR2 FQNEAQ. The CDR3 is made up of 17 amino acids.

V is TRBV6-6 and J is TRBJ2-5; the match to TRBD2 covers 7 bases. The germline CDR1 and CDR2 sequences are MNHNY and SVGAGI (reference sequence). CDR3 length equals 16 residues. V shed 2 bases and J 4 bases; nucleotides not matched to a gene: 10. The CDR3, as DNA: TGTGCCAGCAGTTACGTGGGTGGCGGGGGAGGAGAGACCCAGTACTTC. Amino acids: CASSYVGGGGGETQYF.

This chain joins TRBV27 and TRBJ2-1; weak D call: TRBD2 (6 bases). The CDR3 consists of 13 residues. Germline V CDR1 and CDR2: MNHEY, SMNVEV (reference sequence). V gave up 3 bases and J gave up 4 bases, with 7 bases separating them. CDR3 DNA: TGTGCCAGCAGTTTGGGGGGATACAATGAGCAGTTCTTC. Protein product: CASSLGGYNEQFF.

The chain has TRBV4-1 and TRBJ1-2; D ambiguous. This CDR3 is built from 14 residues. Germline CDR1 MGHRA, CDR2 YSYEKL. Trimming pared 4 bases from V and 0 bases from J, leaving 9 bases between. CDR3 sequence (DNA): TGCGCCAGCAGCCGATTGGACCCTAACTATGGCTACACCTTC. Translation gives CASSRLDPNYGYTF.

J is TRBJ1-6 and V is TRBV30; D is undetermined. Germline-derived CDR1 and CDR2 are GTSNPN and SVGIG (reference sequence). V lost 0 bases and J lost 10, with 10 bases in between. This CDR3 has 13 residues. For the CDR3, the DNA is TGTGCCTGGAGTGTCGGGATCGACTCACCCCTCCACTTT. Translating it yields CAWSVGIDSPLHF.

The V and J genes are TRBV27 and TRBJ2-7, with D tentatively TRBD1 (5 bases). The CDR3 is 15 residues long. V was trimmed by 1 base and J by 0 bases, leaving 10 bases between them. Germline lookup yields CDR1 MNHEY and CDR2 SMNVEV (reference sequence). CDR3 nucleotide sequence: TGTGCCAGCAGTTTATTTCCAGGGTTCTCCTACGAGCAGTACTTC. Encoded protein: CASSLFPGFSYEQYF.

The V call is TRBV6-5, the J call TRBJ1-5; no reliable D call. The V end lost 0 bases, the J end lost 9 bases, and 9 bases lay between the germline ends. The germline V gene has CDR1 MNHEY and CDR2 SVGAGI. The CDR3 consists of 13 residues. CDR3 in amino acids: CASSYSAWGPQHF. The CDR3 nucleotides are TGTGCCAGCAGTTACTCAGCGTGGGGGCCCCAGCATTTT.

This sequence joins TRBV5-8 and TRBJ2-7; D perhaps matches TRBD1 (6 bases). V lost 3 bases to trimming and J lost 7 bases, with 14 bases between them. The CDR3 has 13 residues. In germline, CDR1 is SGHTS, CDR2 YDEGEE. This CDR3 reads CASSSNREVEQYF. The CDR3 DNA reads as TGTGCCAGCAGCTCAAACAGGGAAGTGGAGCAGTACTTC.

This chain joins TRBV13 and TRBJ2-7, with 7 bases identical to TRBD2. With V trimmed by 3 bases and J by 4 bases, 9 bases remained unmatched. Germline assignment: CDR1 PRHDT and CDR2 FYEKMQ (reference sequence). The CDR3 loop spans 15 amino acids. The CDR3 loop reads CASSFSAREGYEQYF. In DNA, the CDR3 is TGTGCCAGCAGCTTCTCTGCCAGGGAGGGTTACGAGCAGTACTTC.

This chain connects TRBV7-2 to TRBJ1-1; 9 bases are shared with TRBD1. Per germline, CDR1 SGHTA and CDR2 FQGNSA. This CDR3 is built from 15 residues. Germline trimming cut 4 bases from V and 5 bases from J; bases unmatched to any gene: 8. Here the CDR3 DNA reads TGTGCCAGCAGCTACCGGGACAGGGAGTTAACTGAAGCTTTCTTT. The encoded protein is CASSYRDRELTEAFF.

This chain links TRBV6-4 with TRBJ1-5; D uncertain. This CDR3 is built from 11 residues. Germline-derived CDR1 and CDR2 are MRHNA and SNTAGT. Trimming removed 3 bases at V and 5 bases at J, with 2 bases between. The CDR3 loop reads CASSDDQPQHF. The CDR3 region has the DNA TGTGCCAGCAGTGATGATCAGCCCCAGCATTTT.

This chain joins TRBV4-3 and TRBJ1-2; TRBD1 agrees at 8 bases. Germline V CDR1 and CDR2: LGHNA, YSLEER. CDR3 size: 17 residues. The V and J ends lost 0 bases and 7 bases, in that order; junction bases with no gene match: 13. The CDR3 reads CASSQDLPATGAGGYTF. As DNA, the CDR3 is TGCGCCAGCAGCCAAGATCTCCCGGCGACAGGGGCGGGTGGCTACACCTTC.

The rearrangement joins TRBV4-1 to TRBJ1-2; unclear D gene. Germline V CDR1 and CDR2: MGHRA, YSYEKL. Trimming took off 0 bases at V and 4 bases at J, with 9 bases between the two ends. This CDR3 contains 14 residues. This CDR3 is CASSQDPDFYGYTF. Written as DNA, the CDR3 is TGCGCCAGCAGCCAAGATCCAGACTTCTATGGCTACACCTTC.

The chain is built from TRBV12-5 and TRBJ2-4, with a tentative D call TRBD1 (5 bases). V gave up 1 base and J gave up 3 bases, with 10 bases separating them. There are 15 residues in the CDR3. Germline lookup yields CDR1 LGHNT and CDR2 FRNRAP. In DNA, the CDR3 is TGTGCTAGTGGTTTGGGGGGCGTGGACAAAAACATTCAGTACTTC. This encodes CASGLGGVDKNIQYF.